This paragraph covers one T cell receptor (beta chain) sequence. Its antigen is unknown. These data originate in a study of vaccination effects on CD4 cells after COVID-19. Measured with immunoSEQ multiplex PCR; TCRdb has only the in-frame clones, and not every one. The sample lists over 35,000 clones; around 80% were seen once. Scientists isolated CD4+ T cells after an approximately 9-day culture period ended. PCR confirmed that the person was infected with SARS-CoV-2 between March and December 2020. Vaccine administered to participants consisted of two doses of either BNT162b2 or mRNA-1273. The germline CDR1 and CDR2 sequences are SGHRS and YFSETQ. The CDR3 runs to 18 residues. V was trimmed by 5 bases and J by 6 bases, leaving 29 bases between them.

The chain carries TRBV5-1 and TRBJ1-2, with D maybe TRBD1 (6 bases). The TCR originated in a human donor who had a prior SARS-CoV-2 infection. Sequenced here: CD4+ T cells from PBMCs cultured without peptide, sampled after COVID-19 vaccination. DNA of the CDR3: TGCGCCAGCAGACCGAGCACCACAAGTGGGGGCAGGGATGATGGCTACACCTTC. This gives the protein CASRPSTTSGGRDDGYTF.